This TCR beta chain was identified during a study of T cells in women clearing cervical HPV infection. Study-wide context: Blood came at first lesion visit for cases, post-clearance for controls. Cases' blood sampling followed lesion detection by median approximately 140 days (90 to 200).

Cervical HPV DNA detected by MY09/MY11 PCR, typed by dot-blot. About this clone: Read sequence stops 3 residues before the CDR3 end, and the germline J gene provides the missing end.

The protocol was immunoSEQ multiplex PCR, while the TCRdb copy is restricted to in-frame clones and leaves out a portion. This sample's table reports 20,000 to 25,000 clones. This CDR3 contains 14 residues. The V end lost 2 bases, the J end lost 8 bases, and 13 bases lay between the germline ends. From germline, CDR1 is SGHRS and CDR2 YFSETQ. The sequence was obtained from a woman between 18 and 69 years old with a cervical HPV16 infection that either progressed to CIN3+ or cleared (not recorded which). The sequencing sample was made of blood buffy coat. The chain combines TRBV5-1 with TRBJ1-4, with D maybe TRBD1 (6 bases). CDR3 loop: CASSLGQQEEKLFF. The sequenced part of the CDR3 DNA is TGCGCCAGCAGCTTAGGACAGCAGGAGGAAAAA.